This T cell receptor (beta chain) comes out of a study of cytomegalovirus exposure and HLA in healthy donors. Overall study results and limits: In a later analysis, compared with equally common non-associated chains, HLA-associated beta chains were more expanded.

Remarks on this clone: Its antigen is unknown.

PCR was performed using 60 Vbeta and 13 Jbeta primers. In the source study's methods: An analysis performed later counted about 80 million unique TCR beta chains (roughly 10 million of them shared). Only in-frame clones appear in the TCRdb table, and some are missing; sequencing was by immunoSEQ multiplex PCR. V, J and clone size reflect that table, while D and trimming were determined from the DNA. The repertoire holds roughly 110,000 clones, with approximately 82% as singletons. The V and J ends lost 0 bases and 2 bases, in that order; junction bases with no gene match: 3. Germline V gene lookup returns CDR1 SGHRS and CDR2 YFSETQ. The CDR3 is 17 residues long.

This TCR was sampled from a man aged 35 to 55 in good health and CMV-seronegative. The sample consisted of PBMCs. The rearrangement links TRBV5-1 to TRBJ2-3; 13 bases are shared with TRBD2. The CDR3 sequence: CASSLAGTSGITDTQYF. CDR3 nucleotide sequence: TGCGCCAGCAGCTTGGCCGGGACTAGCGGGATCACAGATACGCAGTATTTT.